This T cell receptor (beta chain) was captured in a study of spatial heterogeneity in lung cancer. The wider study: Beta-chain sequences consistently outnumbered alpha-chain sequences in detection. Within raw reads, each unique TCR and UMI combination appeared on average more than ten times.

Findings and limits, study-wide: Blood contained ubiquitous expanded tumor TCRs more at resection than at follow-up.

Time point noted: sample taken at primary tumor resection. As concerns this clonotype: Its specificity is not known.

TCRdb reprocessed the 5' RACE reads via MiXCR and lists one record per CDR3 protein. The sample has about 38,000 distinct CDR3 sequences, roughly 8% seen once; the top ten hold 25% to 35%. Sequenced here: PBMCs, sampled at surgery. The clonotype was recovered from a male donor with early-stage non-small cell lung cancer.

CDR3 in amino acids: CASSQTGAGTDTQYF. CDR3 coding DNA: TGTGCCAGCAGTCAGACAGGGGCCGGCACAGATACGCAGTATTTT. V and J are TRBV27 and TRBJ2-3, with 8 nucleotides matching TRBD1. CDR1 and CDR2 from the germline V gene are MNHEY and SMNVEV (reference sequence). V trimming: 5 bases; J trimming: 1 base; junction bases outside the gene matches: 5. The CDR3 runs to 15 residues.